This T cell receptor beta chain was recorded in a study of graft-versus-host responses after intestinal transplantation. Study-wide background: Each recipient received a multivisceral, liver-intestinal, or isolated intestinal graft.

Germline V CDR1 and CDR2: MDHEN, SYDVKM. The CDR3 has 14 amino acids. Deletions cut 6 bases from V and 8 bases from J, with 19 bases between. The method was immunoSEQ multiplex PCR; TCRdb's version includes in-frame clones alone and lacks a portion of them. This sample has approximately 37,000 clones; 85% to 95% occur once, and the top ten carry about 3.5%. In regard to this clone: Its cognate antigen is unknown.

The study's findings and limits: Graft-versus-host to host-versus-graft clonal ratios in allografts were high in patients with graft-donor T cell macrochimerism.

The sample consisted of PBMCs, taken nearly 750 days after intestinal transplantation. The chain has TRBV28 and TRBJ1-1, with a weak D call TRBD1 (5 bases). The receptor comes from a human patient who received an intestinal transplant, so some T cells may come from the graft donor. The CDR3 region has the DNA TGTGCCAGCAGAACGGGAGAGGGGCGATTGGAAGCTTTCTTT. Its translation: CASRTGEGRLEAFF.